This T cell receptor beta chain appears in the sequencing data of a study of blood T cell repertoires in COVID-19. The table came from immunoSEQ multiplex PCR; TCRdb's copy has only in-frame clones and leaves some out. The sample lists about 260,000 clones; roughly 90% were seen once. The V segment lost 7 bases and the J segment 10 bases; nucleotides outside the gene matches: 11. The CDR3 length is 14 residues. CDR1 and CDR2 from the germline V gene are MNHEY and SVGAGI. The receptor's source is a woman aged 30 to 39 with COVID-19, enrolled during active disease. Sequenced sample: peripheral blood. The chain uses TRBV6-5 and TRBJ2-1, with 9 positions matching TRBD2. The CDR3 loop reads CASIGPSGMGEQFF. Here the CDR3 DNA reads TGTGCCAGCATCGGTCCTAGCGGGATGGGAGAGCAGTTCTTC.